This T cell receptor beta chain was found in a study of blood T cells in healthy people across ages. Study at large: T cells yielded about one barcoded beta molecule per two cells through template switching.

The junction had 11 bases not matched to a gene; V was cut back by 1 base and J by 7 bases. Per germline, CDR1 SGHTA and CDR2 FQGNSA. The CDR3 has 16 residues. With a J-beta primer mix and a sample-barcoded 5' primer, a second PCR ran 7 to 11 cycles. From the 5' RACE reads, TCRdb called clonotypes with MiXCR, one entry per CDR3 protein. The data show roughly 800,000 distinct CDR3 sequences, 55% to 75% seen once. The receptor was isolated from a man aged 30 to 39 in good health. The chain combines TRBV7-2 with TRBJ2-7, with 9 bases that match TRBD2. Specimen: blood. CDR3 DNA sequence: TGTGCCAGCAGCTTAGGGCCCAGCGGGGGGAGTTGGGAGCAGTACTTC. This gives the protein CASSLGPSGGSWEQYF.